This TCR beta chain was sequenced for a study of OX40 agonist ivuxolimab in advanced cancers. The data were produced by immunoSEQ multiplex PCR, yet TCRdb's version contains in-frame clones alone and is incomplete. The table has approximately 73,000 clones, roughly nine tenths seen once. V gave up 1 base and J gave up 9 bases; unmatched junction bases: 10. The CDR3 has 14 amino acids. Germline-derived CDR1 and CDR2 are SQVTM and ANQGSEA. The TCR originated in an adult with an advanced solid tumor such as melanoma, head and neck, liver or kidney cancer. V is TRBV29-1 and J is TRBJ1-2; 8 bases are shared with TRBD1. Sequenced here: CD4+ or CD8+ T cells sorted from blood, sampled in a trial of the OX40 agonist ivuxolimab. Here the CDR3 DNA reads TGCAGCGTTGAAGGGACAGGGATCCCAAATCGCTACACCTTC. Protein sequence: CSVEGTGIPNRYTF.